This T cell receptor beta chain originates from a study of beta chain features in type 1 diabetes. Study-wide results and caveats: These data did not resolve whether HLA type affects TCRB rearrangement. Shorter TCRB CDR3s, moderately but significantly so, marked every one of the four CD4+ subsets in Type 1 diabetes patients.

The whole isolated RNA underwent reverse transcription, so sequencing captured expressed TCRB transcripts. Generated by immunoSEQ multiplex PCR, the TCRdb table keeps only in-frame clones and is missing some. This table holds some 660,000 clones, around 15% found once. With regard to this clone: Antigen: not known.

Germline V gene sequence: CDR1 SGHTA, CDR2 FQGTGA. CDR3 length equals 15 residues. V lost 6 bases and J lost 4; bases outside the gene matches: 8. There was one heparinised blood draw per donor, averaging approximately 120 mL. Sorting gave populations that all exceeded 98% purity. The origin of this receptor is a man aged 18 to 29 with type 1 diabetes. The sample taken for sequencing was naive CD4+ T cells from blood. The chain recombines TRBV7-3 with TRBJ2-2; 7 nucleotides agree with TRBD1. As DNA, the CDR3 is TGTGCCAGCAGACAGACAGGGTCTCTCACCGGGGAGCTGTTTTTT. Its protein product is CASRQTGSLTGELFF.